This T cell receptor (beta chain) was obtained from a study of cytomegalovirus exposure and HLA in healthy donors. Clones were sequenced by immunoSEQ multiplex PCR, and TCRdb holds only the in-frame ones, with some missing. The sample lists tens of thousands of clones, over 95% seen once, with around 2.5% in the top ten. The study drew the donors from its approximately 110-subject validation cohort, separate from the approximately 700-subject first cohort. Germline V gives CDR1 SGHNT, CDR2 YYREEE (reference sequence). There are 16 residues in the CDR3. V lost 2 bases to trimming and J lost 0 bases; unmatched junction nucleotides: 6. Details on this clone: Antigen unknown.

Findings and limits, study-wide: Most TCRs appeared rarely, but some public TCRs recurred in many donors. In vitro work confirmed that three CMV-associated chains recognize CMV antigens. For cytomegalovirus status, the classifier reportedly gave diagnoses with high specificity and sensitivity.

The sequenced sample consisted of PBMCs. The TCR was taken from a man between 18 and 35 years old in good health and CMV-seronegative. V is TRBV5-4 and J is TRBJ1-2; 8 nucleotides match TRBD1. CDR3 loop: CASSFATGGSNYGYTF. DNA of the CDR3: TGTGCCAGCAGCTTCGCAACAGGGGGGTCTAACTATGGCTACACCTTC.